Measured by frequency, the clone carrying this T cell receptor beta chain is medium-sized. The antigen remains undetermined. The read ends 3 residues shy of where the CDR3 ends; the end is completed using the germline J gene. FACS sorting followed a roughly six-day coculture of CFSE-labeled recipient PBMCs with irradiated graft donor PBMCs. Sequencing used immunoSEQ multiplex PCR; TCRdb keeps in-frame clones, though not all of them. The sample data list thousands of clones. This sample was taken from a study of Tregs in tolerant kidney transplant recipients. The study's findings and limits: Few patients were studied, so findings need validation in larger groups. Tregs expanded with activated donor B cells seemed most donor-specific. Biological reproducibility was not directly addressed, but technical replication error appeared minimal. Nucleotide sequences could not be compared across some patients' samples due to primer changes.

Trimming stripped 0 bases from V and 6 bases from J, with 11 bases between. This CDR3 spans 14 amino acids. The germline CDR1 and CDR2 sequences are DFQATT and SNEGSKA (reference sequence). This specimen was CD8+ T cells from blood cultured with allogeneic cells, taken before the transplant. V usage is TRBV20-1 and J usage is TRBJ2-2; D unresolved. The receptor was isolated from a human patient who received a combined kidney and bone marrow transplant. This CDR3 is CSARDEYYSGELFF. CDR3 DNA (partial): TGCAGTGCTAGAGACGAATATTACTCCGGGGAG.